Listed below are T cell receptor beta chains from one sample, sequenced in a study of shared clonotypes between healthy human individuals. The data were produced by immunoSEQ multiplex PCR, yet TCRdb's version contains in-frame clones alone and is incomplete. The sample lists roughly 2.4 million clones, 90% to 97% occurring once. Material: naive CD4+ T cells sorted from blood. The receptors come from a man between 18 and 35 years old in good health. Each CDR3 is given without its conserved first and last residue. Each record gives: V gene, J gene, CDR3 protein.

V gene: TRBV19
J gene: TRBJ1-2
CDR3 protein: ASHRTGTYT

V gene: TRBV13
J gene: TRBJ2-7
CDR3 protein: ASRGAGSSYEQY

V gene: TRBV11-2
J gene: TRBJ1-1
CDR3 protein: ASRAGQVGTEAF

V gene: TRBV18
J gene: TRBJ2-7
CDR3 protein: ASSPPTVLYEQY

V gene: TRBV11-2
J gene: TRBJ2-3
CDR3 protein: ASSLGVATNTDTQY

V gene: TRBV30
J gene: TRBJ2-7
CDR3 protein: AWNGRGHYEQY

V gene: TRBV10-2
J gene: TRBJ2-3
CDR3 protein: ASSKIDTQY

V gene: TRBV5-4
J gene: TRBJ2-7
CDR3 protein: ASSLSGTGGGYEQY

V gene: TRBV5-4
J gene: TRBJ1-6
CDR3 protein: ASSLKGQSYSPLH

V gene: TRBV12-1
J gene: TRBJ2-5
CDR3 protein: ASSSAGEGEETQY

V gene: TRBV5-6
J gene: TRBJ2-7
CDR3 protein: ASSLRGTGPYEQY

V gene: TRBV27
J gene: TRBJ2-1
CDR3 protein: ASSYLSGTVLF

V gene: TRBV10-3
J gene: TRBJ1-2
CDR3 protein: AISVVMGGEGYT

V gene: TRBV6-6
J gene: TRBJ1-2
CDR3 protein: ASSYGMGYGYT

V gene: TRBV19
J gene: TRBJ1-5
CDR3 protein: ASSIFLLGGQPQH

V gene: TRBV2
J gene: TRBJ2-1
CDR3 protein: ASSPSGNSYNEQF

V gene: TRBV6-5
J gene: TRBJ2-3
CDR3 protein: ASTSGLGTDTQY